This T cell receptor (beta chain) was retrieved from a study of OX40 agonist ivuxolimab in advanced cancers. Whole-study context: The patients received ivuxolimab by intravenous route every 2 weeks at 0.01 to 10 mg/kg.

Measured with immunoSEQ multiplex PCR; TCRdb has only the in-frame clones, and not every one. The profile shows under 85,000 clones, over 85% of them singletons. The V gene lost 8 bases and the J gene lost 5 bases, with 19 bases spanning the gap. The CDR3 is 15 residues long. The germline gives CDR1 MDHEN, CDR2 SYDVKM. Study-level findings and limits: At 0.1 to 3.0 mg/kg and by week 6, CD4+ and CD8+ T cells in the blood had expanded clonally.

This clone is a singleton in its sample. What it binds is not known. The source was CD4+ or CD8+ T cells sorted from blood, collected in a trial of the OX40 agonist ivuxolimab. This receptor was identified in an adult with an advanced solid tumor such as melanoma, head and neck, liver or kidney cancer. The chain has TRBV28 and TRBJ1-5; tentative D call: TRBD1 (5 bases). The CDR3 sequence is CASVSGKGQYQPQHF. In DNA form, the CDR3 reads TGTGCCAGCGTCTCGGGTAAGGGGCAGTATCAGCCCCAGCATTTT.